This T cell receptor beta chain stems from a study of blood T cell repertoires in COVID-19. The overall study: PBMCs, B-cell-depleted T cells, or T cells provided the cDNA or gDNA that made up the material.

The CDR3 contains 16 residues. The V and J ends lost 4 bases and 1 base respectively, with 15 bases between them. Germline V CDR1 and CDR2: MNHEY, SMNVEV (reference sequence). Patients of the Seattle cohort, enrolled during active infection, were followed longitudinally. As processed by the authors: Quantification of nucleated cells was approximated via reference gene primer amplification. Using immunoSEQ multiplex PCR, the repertoire was profiled, and TCRdb retains in-frame clones only, with some absent. Clone size and V and J calls were adopted from that table, with D and trimming inferred from the DNA. In the table there are some 450,000 clones, roughly 88% of which are singletons.

The sequence was collected from a woman in her 50s with COVID-19, enrolled during active disease. V usage is TRBV27 and J usage is TRBJ2-3, with D possibly TRBD2 on 5 matching bases. The material sequenced was peripheral blood. The CDR3 nucleotides read TGTGCCAGCAGTTCGCCTAATCGAGCGGGCACAGATACGCAGTATTTT. Its translation is CASSSPNRAGTDTQYF.